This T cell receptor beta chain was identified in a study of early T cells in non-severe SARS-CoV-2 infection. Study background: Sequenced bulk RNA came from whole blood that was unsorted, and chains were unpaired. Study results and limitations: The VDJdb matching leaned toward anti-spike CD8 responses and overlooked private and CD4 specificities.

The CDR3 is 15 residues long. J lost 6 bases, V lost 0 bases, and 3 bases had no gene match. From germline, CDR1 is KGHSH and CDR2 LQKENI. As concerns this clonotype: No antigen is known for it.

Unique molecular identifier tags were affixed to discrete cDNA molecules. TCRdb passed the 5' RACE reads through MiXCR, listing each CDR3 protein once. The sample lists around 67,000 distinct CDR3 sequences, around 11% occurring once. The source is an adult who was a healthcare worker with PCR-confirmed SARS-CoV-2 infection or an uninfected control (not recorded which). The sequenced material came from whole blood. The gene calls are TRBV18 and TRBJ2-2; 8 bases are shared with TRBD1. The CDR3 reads CASSPPDRVAGELFF. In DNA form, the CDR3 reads TGTGCCAGCTCACCACCGGACAGGGTGGCCGGGGAGCTGTTTTTT.